This entry is about one T cell receptor (beta chain). The data stem from a study of blood T cell repertoires in COVID-19. Clones were sequenced by immunoSEQ multiplex PCR, and TCRdb holds only the in-frame ones, with some missing. This sample has fewer than 200,000 clones, with approximately 86% found just once. Sequenced sample: peripheral blood. This clonotype was sampled from a man aged 55 to 69 who had recovered from COVID-19.

The CDR3 DNA follows: TGTGCCAGCAGCAGGGGGGATACGCAGTATTTT. Translating gives CASSRGDTQYF. The genes are TRBV3-1 (or the pseudogene TRBV3-2) and TRBJ2-3, with a possible D match to TRBD1 (6 bases). Germline CDR1 LGHDT, CDR2 YNNKEL (reference sequence). V was cut by 5 bases and J by 6 bases, with 6 bases left in between. The CDR3 loop spans 11 amino acids.